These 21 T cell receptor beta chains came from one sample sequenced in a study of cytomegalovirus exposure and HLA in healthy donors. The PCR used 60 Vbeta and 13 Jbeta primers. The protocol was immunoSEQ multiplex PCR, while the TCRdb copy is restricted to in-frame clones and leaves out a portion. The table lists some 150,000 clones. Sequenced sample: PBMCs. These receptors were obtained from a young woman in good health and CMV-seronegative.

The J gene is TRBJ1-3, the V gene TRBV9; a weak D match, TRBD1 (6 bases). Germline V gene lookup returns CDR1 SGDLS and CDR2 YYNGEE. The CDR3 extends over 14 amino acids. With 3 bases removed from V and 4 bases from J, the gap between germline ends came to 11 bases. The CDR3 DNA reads TGTGCCAGCAGCGAAGGGGGTGAAGGAAACACCATATATTTT. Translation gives CASSEGGEGNTIYF.

The CDR3 sequence: CASSQDSLYSGGYTF. The CDR3 nucleotides are TGTGCCAGCAGCCAAGATAGTTTGTACTCGGGGGGCTACACCTTC. The V and J genes are TRBV4-2 and TRBJ1-2; D remains ambiguous. From germline, CDR1 is LGHNA and CDR2 YNFKEQ. The CDR3 totals 15 residues. V lost 0 bases to trimming and J lost 8 bases, with 16 bases between them.

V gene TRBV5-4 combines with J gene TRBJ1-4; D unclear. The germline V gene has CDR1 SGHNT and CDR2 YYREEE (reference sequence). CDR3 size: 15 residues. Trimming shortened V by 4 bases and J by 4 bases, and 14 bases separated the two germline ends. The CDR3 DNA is TGTGCCAGCAGCGACGGGCTTGAGGGTAATGAAAAACTGTTTTTT. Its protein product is CASSDGLEGNEKLFF.

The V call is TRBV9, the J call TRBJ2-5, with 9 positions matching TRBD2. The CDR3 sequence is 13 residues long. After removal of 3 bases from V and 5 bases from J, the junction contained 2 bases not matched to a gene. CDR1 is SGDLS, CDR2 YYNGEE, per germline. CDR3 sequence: CASSESGRETQYF. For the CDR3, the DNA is TGTGCCAGCAGCGAAAGCGGGAGGGAGACCCAGTACTTC.

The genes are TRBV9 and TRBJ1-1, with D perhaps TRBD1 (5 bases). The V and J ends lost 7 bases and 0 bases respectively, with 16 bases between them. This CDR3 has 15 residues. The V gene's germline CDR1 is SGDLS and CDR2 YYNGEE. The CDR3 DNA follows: TGTGCCAGCGTTAGAGTGACAGCCATGAACACTGAAGCTTTCTTT. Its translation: CASVRVTAMNTEAFF.

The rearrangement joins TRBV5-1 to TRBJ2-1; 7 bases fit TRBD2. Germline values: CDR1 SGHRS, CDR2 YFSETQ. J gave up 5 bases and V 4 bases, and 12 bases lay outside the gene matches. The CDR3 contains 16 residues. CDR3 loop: CASSLSSSGYHNEQFF. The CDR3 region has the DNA TGCGCCAGCAGCCTGAGCTCTAGCGGATATCACAATGAGCAGTTCTTC.

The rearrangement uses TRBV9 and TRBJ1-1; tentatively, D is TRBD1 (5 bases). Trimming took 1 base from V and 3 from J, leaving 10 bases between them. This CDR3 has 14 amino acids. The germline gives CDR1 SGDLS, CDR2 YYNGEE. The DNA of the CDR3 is TGTGCCAGCAGCGTATCTGGGGGGGACACTGAAGCTTTCTTT. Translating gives CASSVSGGDTEAFF. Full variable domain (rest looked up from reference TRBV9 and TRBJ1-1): DSGVTQTPKHLITATGQRVTLRCSPRSGDLSVYWYQQSLDQGLQFLIQYYNGEERAKGNILERFSAQQFPDLHSELNLSSLELGDSALYFCASSVSGGDTEAFFGQGTRLTVV.

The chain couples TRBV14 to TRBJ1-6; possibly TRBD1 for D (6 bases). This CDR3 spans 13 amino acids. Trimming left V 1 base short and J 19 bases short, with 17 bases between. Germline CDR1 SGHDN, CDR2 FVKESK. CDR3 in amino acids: CASSQGVRTEIHF. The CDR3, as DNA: TGTGCCAGCAGCCAAGGAGTTCGGACAGAAATTCACTTT.

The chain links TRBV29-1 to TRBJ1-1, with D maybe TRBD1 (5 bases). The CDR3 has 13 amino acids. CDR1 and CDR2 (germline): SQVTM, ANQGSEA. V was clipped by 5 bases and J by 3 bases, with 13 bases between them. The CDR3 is CSVNQGKDTEAFF. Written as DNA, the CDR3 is TGCAGCGTTAACCAGGGTAAGGACACTGAAGCTTTCTTT.

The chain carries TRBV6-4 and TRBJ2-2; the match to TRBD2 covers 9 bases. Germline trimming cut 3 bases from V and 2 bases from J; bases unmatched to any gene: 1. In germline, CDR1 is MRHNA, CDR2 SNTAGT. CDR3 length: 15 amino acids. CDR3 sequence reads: CASSELAGNTGELFF. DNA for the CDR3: TGTGCCAGCAGTGAGCTAGCGGGAAACACCGGGGAGCTGTTTTTT.

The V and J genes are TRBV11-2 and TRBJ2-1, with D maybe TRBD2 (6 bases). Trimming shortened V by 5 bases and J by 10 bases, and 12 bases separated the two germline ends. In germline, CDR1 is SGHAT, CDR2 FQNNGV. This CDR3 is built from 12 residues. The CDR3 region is CASSLSSGEQFF. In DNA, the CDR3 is TGTGCCAGCAGCCTTTCGAGCGGGGAGCAGTTCTTC.

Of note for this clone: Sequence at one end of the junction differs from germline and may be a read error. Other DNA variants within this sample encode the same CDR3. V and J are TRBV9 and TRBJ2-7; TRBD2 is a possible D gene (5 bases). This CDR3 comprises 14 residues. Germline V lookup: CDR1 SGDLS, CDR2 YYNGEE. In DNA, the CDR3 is TGCGCCAGCAGCGTCAGAGCGGATACCTACGAGCAGTACTTC. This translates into CASSVRADTYEQYF.

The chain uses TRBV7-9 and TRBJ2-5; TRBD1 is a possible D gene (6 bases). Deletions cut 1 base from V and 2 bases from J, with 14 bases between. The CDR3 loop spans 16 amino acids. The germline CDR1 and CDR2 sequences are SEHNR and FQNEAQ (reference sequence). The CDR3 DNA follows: TGTGCCAGCAGCTTAGTCATACAGGGCCGTCAAGAGACCCAGTACTTC. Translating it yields CASSLVIQGRQETQYF.

CDR3 sequence (DNA): TGTGCCAGCTCACGGGAATGGGGGGAAGAGCCGGTCACCTTC. It encodes CASSREWGEEPVTF. V is TRBV18 and J is TRBJ1-2; maybe TRBD1 (5 bases). V was shortened by 4 bases and J by 13 bases, with 22 bases between the two germline ends. CDR1 is KGHSH, CDR2 LQKENI, per germline. The CDR3 is 14 residues long.

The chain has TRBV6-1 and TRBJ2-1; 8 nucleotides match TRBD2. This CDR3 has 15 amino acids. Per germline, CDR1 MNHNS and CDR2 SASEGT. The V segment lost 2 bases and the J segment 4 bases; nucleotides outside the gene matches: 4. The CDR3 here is CASSESGSSYNEQFF. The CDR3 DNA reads TGTGCCAGCAGTGAAAGCGGGAGTTCTTACAATGAGCAGTTCTTC.

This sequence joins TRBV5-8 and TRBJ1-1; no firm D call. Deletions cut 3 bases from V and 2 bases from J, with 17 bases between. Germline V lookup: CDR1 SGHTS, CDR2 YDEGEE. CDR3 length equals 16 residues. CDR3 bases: TGTGCCAGCAGCTACGCTGTCAGATCAAGAAACACTGAAGCTTTCTTT. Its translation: CASSYAVRSRNTEAFF.

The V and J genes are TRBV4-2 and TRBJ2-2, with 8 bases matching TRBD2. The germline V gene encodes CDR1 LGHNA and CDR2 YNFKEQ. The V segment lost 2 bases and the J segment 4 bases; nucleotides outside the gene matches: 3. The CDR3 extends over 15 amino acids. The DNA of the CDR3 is TGTGCCAGCAGCCAAACTAGCGGAGCCACCGGGGAGCTGTTTTTT. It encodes CASSQTSGATGELFF.

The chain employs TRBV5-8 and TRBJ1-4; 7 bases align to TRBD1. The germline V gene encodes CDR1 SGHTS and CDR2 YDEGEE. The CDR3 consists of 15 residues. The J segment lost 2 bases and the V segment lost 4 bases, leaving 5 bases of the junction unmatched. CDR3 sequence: CASSHRGVTNEKLFF. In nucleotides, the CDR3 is TGTGCCAGCAGCCACAGGGGTGTCACTAATGAAAAACTGTTTTTT. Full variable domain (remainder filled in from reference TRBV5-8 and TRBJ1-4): EAGVTQSPTHLIKTRGQQATLRCSPISGHTSVYWYQQALGLGLQFLLWYDEGEERNRGNFPPRFSGRQFPNYSSELNVNALELEDSALYLCASSHRGVTNEKLFFGSGTQLSVL.

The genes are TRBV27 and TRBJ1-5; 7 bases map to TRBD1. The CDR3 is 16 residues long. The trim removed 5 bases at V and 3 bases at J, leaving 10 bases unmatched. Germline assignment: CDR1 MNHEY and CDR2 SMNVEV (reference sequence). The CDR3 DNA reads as TGTGCCAGCAGTCCGCGACAGGGAGTTACCAATCAGCCCCAGCATTTT. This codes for CASSPRQGVTNQPQHF.

CDR3 sequence: CASSPSGLLYNEQFF. As DNA, the CDR3 is TGTGCCAGCAGCCCGAGCGGGCTGCTCTACAATGAGCAGTTCTTC. The gene calls are TRBV9 and TRBJ2-1, with a possible D match to TRBD2 (6 bases). Deletions cut 4 bases from V and 3 bases from J, with 14 bases between. This CDR3 contains 15 residues. The germline CDR1 and CDR2 sequences are SGDLS and YYNGEE.

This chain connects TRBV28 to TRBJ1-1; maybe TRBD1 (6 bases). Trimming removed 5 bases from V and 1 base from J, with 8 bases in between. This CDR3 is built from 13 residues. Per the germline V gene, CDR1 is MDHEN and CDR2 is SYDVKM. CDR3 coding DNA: TGTGCCAGCAGTATCAGGGGGAACACTGAAGCTTTCTTT. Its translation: CASSIRGNTEAFF.